Listed here are 20 T cell receptor beta chains from one sample, sequenced in a study of cytomegalovirus exposure and HLA in healthy donors. The PCR was carried out with 60 Vbeta primers and 13 Jbeta primers. Sequencing was performed with immunoSEQ multiplex PCR; in TCRdb, only in-frame clones are kept and a portion is missing. Of 120,000 to 150,000 clones in the sample, roughly 80% are singletons; the top ten hold 13%. Sequenced: PBMCs. The receptors derive from a man aged 40-49 years in good health and CMV-seropositive.

The chain employs TRBV5-4 and TRBJ2-7; maybe TRBD2 (6 bases). The CDR3 loop spans 14 amino acids. Trimming pared 3 bases from V and 2 bases from J, leaving 12 bases between. Germline values: CDR1 SGHNT, CDR2 YYREEE (reference sequence). The CDR3 coding sequence is TGTGCCAGCAGCTCGGGACTCATAGCCTACGAGCAGTACTTC. It translates to CASSSGLIAYEQYF.

This chain connects TRBV4-2 to TRBJ2-7, with D possibly being TRBD1 (5 bases). Trimming pared 0 bases from V and 2 bases from J, leaving 11 bases between. Germline CDR1 reads LGHNA; CDR2 reads YNFKEQ. The CDR3 covers 15 residues. CDR3 coding DNA: TGTGCCAGCAGCCAAGATCAGGGCTTGACCTACGAGCAGTACTTC. It is translated as CASSQDQGLTYEQYF.

This clone was counted between two and nine times. The V call is TRBV11-2, the J call TRBJ2-6; D not resolved. With 5 bases removed from V and 4 bases from J, the gap between germline ends came to 12 bases. The CDR3 contains 15 residues. CDR1 SGHAT and CDR2 FQNNGV come from the germline V gene. In DNA, the CDR3 is TGTGCCAGCAGCATGGCTGGAGCCGGGGCCAACGTCCTGACTTTC. Translated: CASSMAGAGANVLTF.

The J gene is TRBJ2-3, the V gene TRBV19, with 13 bases matching TRBD2. V shed 1 base and J 4 bases; nucleotides not matched to a gene: 8. CDR1 and CDR2 (germline): LNHDA, SQIVND (reference sequence). The CDR3 consists of 18 residues. CDR3 loop: CASSIVGLAGVVADTQYF. The CDR3 nucleotides read TGTGCCAGTAGTATAGTAGGACTAGCGGGAGTAGTAGCAGATACGCAGTATTTT.

This clone was counted between two and nine times. This sequence joins TRBV6-5 and TRBJ1-5; tentative D call: TRBD1 (5 bases). Germline V CDR1 and CDR2: MNHEY, SVGAGI. CDR3 size: 12 residues. V lost 8 bases to trimming and J lost 6 bases, with 11 bases between them. In nucleotides, the CDR3 is TGTGCCAGCGGCTCGGGGGTTCAGCCCCAGCATTTT. This sequence encodes CASGSGVQPQHF.

This sequence joins TRBV6-4 and TRBJ1-3, with D maybe TRBD1 (6 bases). Per germline, CDR1 MRHNA and CDR2 SNTAGT. The CDR3 covers 16 residues. V lost 9 bases and J 1 base, leaving 19 bases between the germline ends. Here the CDR3 reads CARQFKGDYSGNTIYF. CDR3 coding DNA: TGTGCCAGACAATTCAAGGGGGACTATTCTGGAAACACCATATATTTT.

This clone was counted between two and nine times. The chain uses TRBV27 and TRBJ2-7; a weak D match, TRBD2 (6 bases). Per the germline V gene, CDR1 is MNHEY and CDR2 is SMNVEV (reference sequence). This CDR3 is built from 16 residues. Between the trimmed V and J ends, which lost 2 bases and 2 bases, there was a span of 16 bases. CDR3 amino acids: CASSLTGLSNPYEQYF. The CDR3 nucleotides are TGTGCCAGCAGTTTAACGGGACTCTCGAACCCCTACGAGCAGTACTTC.

The chain is built from TRBV18 and TRBJ1-2; D is undetermined. The V gene's germline CDR1 is KGHSH and CDR2 LQKENI. The germline V and J ends were trimmed by 3 bases and 4 bases, with 9 bases remaining between them. This CDR3 contains 13 residues. The CDR3 is CASSPAASYGYTF. The CDR3 DNA sequence: TGTGCCAGCTCACCCGCGGCCAGCTATGGCTACACCTTC.

The gene calls are TRBV5-4 and TRBJ1-1; possibly TRBD1 for D (5 bases). Trimming cost V 1 base and J 0 bases, with 7 bases left between them. Germline V CDR1 and CDR2: SGHNT, YYREEE (reference sequence). This CDR3 has 14 amino acids. CDR3 in amino acids: CASSLTGVNTEAFF. The CDR3 DNA follows: TGTGCCAGCAGCTTGACAGGCGTGAACACTGAAGCTTTCTTT.

This clone came up a few times. The J gene is TRBJ2-2, the V gene TRBV27, with a possible D match to TRBD2 (5 bases). The length of the CDR3 is 18 residues. V was trimmed by 5 bases and J by 1 base, leaving 20 bases between them. Germline CDR1 reads MNHEY; CDR2 reads SMNVEV (reference sequence). The CDR3 region is CASSTRPGLDQNTGELFF. CDR3 bases: TGTGCCAGCAGTACCCGACCCGGACTGGACCAGAACACCGGGGAGCTGTTTTTT.

The chain uses TRBV6-6 and TRBJ2-7, with TRBD2 matching 12 bases. With V trimmed by 5 bases and J by 6 bases, 2 bases remained unmatched. The CDR3 length is 13 residues. Germline CDR1 and CDR2: MNHNY and SVGAGI (reference sequence). The CDR3 sequence: CASSTSGRTEQYF. As DNA, the CDR3 is TGTGCCAGCAGTACTAGCGGGAGGACCGAGCAGTACTTC.

This chain uses TRBV28 with TRBJ2-3; perhaps TRBD1 as D (5 bases). The germline V gene has CDR1 MDHEN and CDR2 SYDVKM. The V gene lost 7 bases and the J gene lost 0 bases, with 14 bases spanning the gap. The CDR3 loop spans 15 amino acids. The chain's CDR3 is CASTAPRVSTDTQYF. In DNA, the CDR3 is TGTGCCAGCACCGCTCCCAGGGTTAGCACAGATACGCAGTATTTT.

V and J are TRBV18 and TRBJ1-1, with 7 positions matching TRBD1. Trimming cost V 5 bases and J 3 bases; bases outside gene matches: 6. The CDR3 runs to 14 residues. From germline, CDR1 is KGHSH and CDR2 LQKENI. The CDR3 DNA follows: TGTGCCAGCTCATCGGACAGGACTTACACTGAAGCTTTCTTT. It specifies CASSSDRTYTEAFF.

This clone is a singleton in its sample. The chain has TRBV30 and TRBJ2-3; 12 nucleotides line up with TRBD2. J gave up 2 bases and V 2 bases, and 14 bases lay outside the gene matches. Germline V lookup: CDR1 GTSNPN, CDR2 SVGIG (reference sequence). The CDR3 totals 19 residues. CDR3: CAWSSTGTSGSLSTDTQYF. The CDR3 nucleotides read TGTGCCTGGAGTTCGACAGGGACTAGCGGGTCCCTTTCCACAGATACGCAGTATTTT.

V usage is TRBV5-4 and J usage is TRBJ2-7; the match to TRBD2 covers 7 bases. Per germline, CDR1 SGHNT and CDR2 YYREEE (reference sequence). Germline trimming cut 4 bases from V and 2 bases from J; bases unmatched to any gene: 24. CDR3 length equals 20 residues. CDR3 coding DNA: TGTGCCAGCAGCATCGCTCCGGGAGCGGGATCCTCCCTACTTCCCTACGAGCAGTACTTC. It codes for CASSIAPGAGSSLLPYEQYF. Combining the CDR3 with reference TRBV5-4 and TRBJ2-7 gives the whole variable domain ETGVTQSPTHLIKTRGQQVTLRCSSQSGHNTVSWYQQALGQGPQFIFQYYREEENGRGNFPPRFSGLQFPNYSSELNVNALELDDSALYLCASSIAPGAGSSLLPYEQYFGPGTRLTVT.

The V gene is TRBV9, the J gene TRBJ2-7; 10 bases align to TRBD2. Germline loops: CDR1 SGDLS, CDR2 YYNGEE. Trimming removed 2 bases from V and 7 bases from J; junction bases left unmatched: 12. The CDR3 contains 16 residues. The CDR3 nucleotides are TGTGCCAGCAGCGTTCTAGCGGGAGCCGAGGGGAGGGAGCAGTACTTC. Amino acids: CASSVLAGAEGREQYF.

The J gene is TRBJ2-7, the V gene TRBV6-1; D gene unclear. The CDR3 is 12 residues long. CDR1 MNHNS and CDR2 SASEGT come from the germline V gene. Trimming removed 7 bases from V and 1 base from J, with 8 bases in between. CDR3 DNA sequence: TGTGCCAGCAAGAAAGAGTCCTACGAGCAGTACTTC. It specifies CASKKESYEQYF.

The gene calls are TRBV7-9 and TRBJ2-2; unclear D gene. This CDR3 region has 14 residues. Germline CDR1 reads SEHNR; CDR2 reads FQNEAQ (reference sequence). V was pared by 3 bases and J by 1 base, with 6 bases between. Here the CDR3 DNA reads TGTGCCAGCAGCTTTTCGGGGAACACCGGGGAGCTGTTTTTT. This gives the protein CASSFSGNTGELFF.

The chain joins TRBV25-1 to TRBJ2-1; 14 nucleotides line up with TRBD2. V lost 8 bases to trimming and J lost 4 bases; unmatched junction nucleotides: 4. This CDR3 contains 15 residues. Germline loops: CDR1 MGHDK, CDR2 SYGVNS. The CDR3 protein is CASGGTSGGYNEQFF. The CDR3 region has the DNA TGTGCCAGCGGTGGGACTAGCGGGGGTTACAATGAGCAGTTCTTC.

As DNA, the CDR3 is TGTGCCATCAGTGAGTCGTTGGGTACAGTTGGCAATCAGCCCCAGCATTTT. It specifies CAISESLGTVGNQPQHF. The chain links TRBV10-3 to TRBJ1-5, with D hard to call. The CDR3 covers 17 residues. V lost 0 bases and J 2 bases, leaving 14 bases between the germline ends. Germline V gene lookup returns CDR1 ENHRY and CDR2 SYGVKD.